This T cell receptor (beta chain) was documented in a study of shared clonotypes between healthy human individuals (dated by TCRdb to 2020 to 2022). Regarding the study in general: Three men and two women, aged 18 to 49 years, made up the cohort. For each donor, CD4 naive and CD4 memory were each run on three plates, CD8 naive on two plates, and CD8 memory on one plate. The study deeply sequenced blood TCR repertoires of about 5 healthy adults to estimate repertoire size and the extent of clonotype sharing between individuals. Libraries were prepared and TCR repertoires were sequenced by different laboratories using diverse techniques, in order to increase sequencing depth and limit assay-specific biases. Per donor, leukapheresis produced somewhere between about 0.8 and 9.5 billion PBMCs. Beyond this particular receptor, the publication reports: Compared with non-shared clonotypes, the clonotypes found in all four sorted-subset donors had higher generation probabilities. Based on pairwise subsampling, the degree of clonotype sharing among donors was expected to be affected by sequencing depth. Naive subsets generally had larger estimated clonotype richness than memory subsets did. Sampling was restricted to blood, and TCR repertoires in tissue are likely to differ from TCR repertoires in blood. Rarefaction of sorted-subset datasets indicated incomplete sequencing despite the large sequencing depth. About 4.5% of naive CD4, 3.5% of naive CD8, 2% to 2.5% of memory CD4, and 0.35% to 0.5% of memory CD8 clonotypes were shared across four donors. Because the study included only a small number of donors, the genetic and exposure-history diversity represented was limited.

The donors were healthy, HIV-negative adults who had no recently reported acute infections or vaccinations. Every donor was a Caucasian adult residing in Nashville, Tennessee, USA. CD4+ T cells were enriched by magnetic negative selection; naive cells were then positively selected on CD45RA, and the negative fraction formed the memory subset. Blood was collected by leukapheresis, and PBMCs were isolated by Ficoll-Histopaque density gradient centrifugation and then cryopreserved in liquid nitrogen vapor phase. Analytical flow cytometry was used to check the purity and quantity of each magnetically sorted T cell population. From each sorted fraction, genomic DNA was isolated and quantified by UV absorbance on a Nanodrop 2000c. A remark on this clone: No cognate antigen has been identified for it. Base qualities are not provided; no much larger clone lies one nucleotide away.

The V and J ends are trimmed by 2 bases and 1 base, leaving 20 bases between them. CDR3 length: 18 amino acids, cysteine to phenylalanine. This entry keeps only the CDR3 DNA: 54 bases, framed from base 1. In the germline V gene, CDR1 corresponds to KGHSH and CDR2 to LQKENI. Using the deep immunoSEQ assay, multiplex PCR amplified TCR CDR3 regions from genomic DNA. Genomic DNA extracted from each cell subset was distributed evenly over all wells of several immunoSEQ 96-well plates, and each plate served as one replicate. Each replicate PCR for sorted subsets received about 220 ng genomic DNA, equal to tens of thousands of T cell genomes. The purified libraries were quantified using a Qubit 3.0 fluorometer, sized with a Bioanalyzer 2100, and then quantified again using the KAPA Library Quantification kit. A separate single-read 150-cycle Illumina NextSeq 550 flow cell was used to sequence each immunoSEQ 96-well plate. On the authors' methods: The immunoSEQ output contained only junctional sequences without quality scores, so filtering could not match that applied to full-length reads. To assign V/J genes and CDR3, sequences were annotated against IMGT germline references using PyIR, a Python wrapper for IgBLAST v1.9. Reads were removed for weak V/J assignments (E-value above 1e-6), missing CDR3, stop codons, out-of-frame junctions, or ambiguous translated residues. V3J clonotypes were defined by identical inferred V gene, J gene, and CDR3 amino acid sequence. The percentage overlap between two repertoires was calculated by dividing the number of shared unique clonotypes by the size of the smaller repertoire. Richness of each repertoire was evaluated using RTK rarefaction, the Chao1 estimator, and Recon v2.1 estimates of unobserved clonotypes. OLGA was used to compute generation probabilities for all TCRbeta clonotypes that the gDNA method yielded from a handful of donors. TCRdb took this table from immuneACCESS and kept in-frame rearrangements with V and J called. Such tables lack part of the clones; where checked against another copy, unresolved V genes explain under half of the gap, and the rest is unexplained. V and J calls and clone size are those listed in that table; D and trimming were worked out from the DNA. Here the sample has around 1.4 million clones; around 98.5% occur a single time. Jointly, the top ten make up 0.36% of the sample.

In this chain, TRBV18 is recombined with TRBJ2-5, with a tentative D gene TRBD1 over 6 matching bases. Sequencing used naive CD4+ T cells sorted from blood. This sample's cell subset or site label indicates: CD45RA+ positively selected. The clonotype comes from a man aged 25-45 years in good health. The CDR3 corresponds to CASSPLGWNRESQETQYF. The bases are TGTGCCAGCTCACCATTGGGGTGGAACAGGGAGAGCCAAGAGACCCAGTACTTC.